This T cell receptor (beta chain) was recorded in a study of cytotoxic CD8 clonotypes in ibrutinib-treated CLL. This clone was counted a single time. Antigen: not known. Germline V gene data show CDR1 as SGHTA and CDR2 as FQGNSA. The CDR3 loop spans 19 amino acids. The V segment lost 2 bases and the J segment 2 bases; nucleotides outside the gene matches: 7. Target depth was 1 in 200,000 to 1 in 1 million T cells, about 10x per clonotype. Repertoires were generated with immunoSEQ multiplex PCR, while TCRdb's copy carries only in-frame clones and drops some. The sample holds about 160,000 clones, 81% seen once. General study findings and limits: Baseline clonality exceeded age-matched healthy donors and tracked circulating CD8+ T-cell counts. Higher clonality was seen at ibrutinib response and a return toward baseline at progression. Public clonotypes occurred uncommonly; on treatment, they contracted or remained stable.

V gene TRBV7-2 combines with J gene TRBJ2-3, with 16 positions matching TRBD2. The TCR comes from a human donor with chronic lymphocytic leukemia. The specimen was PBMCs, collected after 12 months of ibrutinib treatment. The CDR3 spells CASSLIRGTSGGDTDTQYF. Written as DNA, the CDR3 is TGTGCCAGCAGCTTAATACGAGGGACTAGCGGGGGGGACACAGATACGCAGTATTTT. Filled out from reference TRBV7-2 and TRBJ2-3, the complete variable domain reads GAGVSQSPSNKVTEKGKDVELRCDPISGHTALYWYRQSLGQGLEFLIYFQGNSAPDKSGLPSDRFSAERTGGSVSTLTIQRTQQEDSAVYLCASSLIRGTSGGDTDTQYFGPGTRLTVL.